These T cell receptor beta chains were read from a single sample in a study of spatial heterogeneity in lung cancer. MiXCR, run by TCRdb on the 5' RACE reads, gives a single entry per CDR3 protein. The sample includes 55,000 to 70,000 distinct CDR3 sequences, about 6.6% seen only once; the top ten take approximately 15%. This material consisted of PBMCs, taken at surgery. These receptors were taken from a female donor with early-stage non-small cell lung cancer. Both conserved end residues are part of each CDR3. Fields, in order: D gene, V gene, clone size, J gene, CDR3 protein, CDR3 DNA. The D gene is left open where the match is weak. Only some rows state a clone size, as once, few, many or a class for expanded clones.

>.|TRBV25-1|many|TRBJ1-4
CASSIGTGEKLFF
TGTGCCAGCAGTATCGGGACGGGTGAAAAACTGTTTTTT
>.|TRBV30|many|TRBJ2-5
CACTDEGVEETQYF
TGTGCCTGTACCGATGAGGGGGTGGAGGAGACCCAGTACTTC
>.|TRBV7-3|many|TRBJ2-1
CASSSGEISGRNNEQFF
TGTGCCAGCAGCAGCGGTGAAATCAGCGGGCGTAACAATGAGCAGTTCTTC
>.|TRBV7-3|many|TRBJ1-4
CASSKQGGEKLFF
TGTGCCAGCAGCAAGCAGGGCGGCGAAAAACTGTTTTTT
>TRBD1|TRBV20-1|many|TRBJ2-1
CSARDRQDREQFF
TGCAGTGCTAGAGATCGACAGGACAGGGAGCAGTTCTTC
>.|TRBV24-1|many|TRBJ2-3
CATSRAGTDTQYF
TGTGCCACCAGTAGGGCAGGCACAGATACGCAGTATTTT
>.|TRBV6-5|many|TRBJ1-4
CASRSGGPTNEKLFF
TGTGCCAGTAGATCCGGCGGCCCAACTAATGAAAAACTGTTTTTT
>.|TRBV7-9|.|TRBJ1-1
CASSFVGDTEAFF
TGTGCCAGCAGCTTCGTGGGGGACACTGAAGCTTTCTTT
>.|TRBV29-1|many|TRBJ2-5
CSVERILWPETQYF
TGCAGCGTTGAACGGATCCTCTGGCCAGAGACCCAGTACTTC
>TRBD1|TRBV9|many|TRBJ2-2
CASSVGTGGNTGELFF
TGTGCCAGCAGCGTCGGGACAGGGGGCAACACCGGGGAGCTGTTTTTT
>.|TRBV9|few|TRBJ1-1
CASSVVQSNTEAFF
TGTGCCAGCAGCGTAGTACAGTCGAACACTGAAGCTTTCTTT
>.|TRBV7-2|medium-sized|TRBJ1-2
CASSFPNIYGYTF
TGTGCCAGCAGCTTCCCTAATATCTATGGCTACACCTTC
>.|TRBV3-1|.|TRBJ1-4
CASREGPNEKLFF
TGTGCCAGCAGAGAGGGTCCTAATGAAAAACTGTTTTTT
>.|TRBV11-2|.|TRBJ2-5
CASSLVGSAETQYF
TGTGCCAGCAGCTTAGTGGGGTCGGCGGAGACCCAGTACTTC
>TRBD2|TRBV20-1|.|TRBJ2-3
CSAWTSLTDTQYF
TGCAGTGCTTGGACTAGCCTCACAGATACGCAGTATTTT
>TRBD1|TRBV7-6|.|TRBJ2-5
CASSLFSTGEETQYF
TGTGCCAGCAGCTTATTCTCGACAGGGGAAGAGACCCAGTACTTC
>.|TRBV23-1|few|TRBJ2-4
CASSQSSPHKMAKNIQYF
TGCGCCAGCAGTCAATCGAGCCCCCACAAGATGGCCAAAAACATTCAGTACTTC
>.|TRBV6-1|many|TRBJ2-3
CASRHRTDTQYF
TGTGCCAGCCGGCACCGCACAGATACGCAGTATTTT
>.|TRBV9|many|TRBJ2-1
CASSVGGEQFF
TGTGCCAGCAGCGTAGGGGGTGAGCAGTTCTTC
>.|TRBV19|.|TRBJ1-1
CASSSAPERNTEAFF
TGTGCCAGTAGTTCGGCTCCTGAACGGAACACTGAAGCTTTCTTT
>TRBD1|TRBV24-1|many|TRBJ1-2
CATSRGQGDYGYTF
TGTGCCACCAGTCGGGGGCAGGGGGACTATGGCTACACCTTC
>TRBD2|TRBV5-1|.|TRBJ2-3
CASSPRTSGGPSTDTQYF
TGCGCCAGCAGCCCGCGGACTAGCGGGGGGCCCAGCACAGATACGCAGTATTTT
>TRBD1|TRBV7-9|many|TRBJ2-4
CASSLGQGTYIQYF
TGTGCCAGCAGCTTAGGACAGGGGACTTACATTCAGTACTTC
>.|TRBV5-1|many|TRBJ2-3
CASSLEGRESTDTQYF
TGCGCCAGCAGCCTGGAGGGCAGGGAAAGCACAGATACGCAGTATTTT
>.|TRBV7-8|many|TRBJ1-6
CASSSRTGVNSPLHF
TGTGCCAGCAGCTCTAGGACGGGAGTTAATTCACCCCTCCACTTT
>.|TRBV28|many|TRBJ1-1
CASSLGTQANTEAFF
TGTGCCAGCAGTTTAGGGACTCAGGCGAACACTGAAGCTTTCTTT
>.|TRBV5-1|many|TRBJ2-2
CASSPDVGTGELFF
TGCGCCAGCAGCCCCGATGTAGGGACCGGGGAGCTGTTTTTT
>.|TRBV3-1|.|TRBJ2-3
CASSPTLATDTQYF
TGTGCCAGCAGCCCGACGTTAGCAACAGATACGCAGTATTTT
>.|TRBV9|many|TRBJ1-1
CASSMGPEGTEAFF
TGTGCCAGCAGCATGGGCCCCGAGGGCACTGAAGCTTTCTTT
>TRBD2|TRBV28|.|TRBJ2-3
CASSAPTSGLPTDTQYF
TGTGCCAGCAGTGCACCGACTAGCGGGCTCCCCACAGATACGCAGTATTTT
>TRBD2|TRBV6-4|many|TRBJ2-1
CASSEGLAVYNEQFF
TGTGCCAGCAGTGAAGGACTAGCGGTTTACAATGAGCAGTTCTTC
>.|TRBV19|many|TRBJ1-5
CASSIEEGREQPQHF
TGTGCCAGTAGTATAGAAGAGGGGAGGGAACAGCCCCAGCATTTT